Here is one T cell receptor (beta chain) with its context. Its target antigen remains unknown. Nothing much larger sits one base from this clone, and base qualities are not available. This sample is part of a study of blood T cell repertoires in COVID-19 (dated by TCRdb to 2020 to 2021). General notes on the study: Samples covering the acute and convalescent phases of COVID-19 were provided by collaborators in the United States, Italy and Spain. The material from the prospective study consisted of cDNA or gDNA derived from T cells, B-cell-depleted T cells, or PBMCs. The dataset comprised deeply sampled blood TCRbeta repertoires from subjects exposed to, actively infected with, or recovered from COVID-19. The repertoires were made available in a free public database intended to serve as a resource for research on the immune response to SARS-CoV-2. The samples were drawn from the first 160 participants of the ongoing ImmuneRACE study and from 1,200 or so subjects provided by 6 global collaborators. Nearly every sample came with metadata listing a de-identified subject ID, COVID-19 status, age in years and sex. Where available, HLA class I and class II types were taken from metadata supplied by the sample provider and were not determined by assay-based typing. The investigation overall reported the following: The amount of clinical and demographic metadata varied by source and participant and was provided uncurated.

TCRbeta CDR3 regions were amplified from genomic DNA using the immunoSEQ Assay, a bias-controlled multiplex PCR. The paper's processing steps were these. Nucleated cell counts per sample were estimated from amplification of reference gene primers within the assay. Sequence reads were collapsed and filtered to measure the absolute abundance of every unique TCRbeta CDR3 rearrangement. For each sample, productive Simpson clonality was calculated by taking the square root of Simpson's diversity index across productive rearrangements. TCRdb stores this immuneACCESS table with in-frame sequences only. Part of the clones is absent; in the studies checked, under half of the shortfall reflects unresolved V genes, and no reason is known for the rest. That table supplies the V and J calls and clone size; D and trimming were determined from the DNA. In this sample the table shows about 120,000 clones, about 89% of which occur a single time. 25% to 30% of the sample rests with the top ten.

Each collaborating institution followed its own protocols to collect whole blood in K2EDTA tubes. For TCRbeta analysis, collaborator samples were shipped as frozen whole blood, as isolated PBMCs, or as DNA extracted from either sample type. Sequenced: peripheral blood. This sequence originates from a woman between 65 and 79 years old with acute or convalescent COVID-19.

The DNA sequence is given as TGTGCCAGCAGCCAAGATCGGCTAGCGGGGGCCTTAAGCACAGATACGCAGTATTTT. This is translated as CASSQDRLAGALSTDTQYF. Recombination linked TRBV4-2 to TRBJ2-3; 10 bases in the junction line up with TRBD2. V ends up 0 bases short and J 0 bases short, with an unmatched junction base count of 9. According to the germline V gene, CDR1 reads LGHNA and CDR2 reads YNFKEQ. Spanning cysteine to phenylalanine, the CDR3 consists of 19 amino acids. The DNA shown is the 57-base CDR3, in frame from base 1.